The 18 T cell receptor beta chains reported below all come from one sample, sequenced in a study of cytomegalovirus exposure and HLA in healthy donors. Only in-frame clones appear in the TCRdb table, and some are missing; sequencing was by immunoSEQ multiplex PCR. The sample has roughly 150,000 clones, approximately 81% seen once; the top ten hold 10% to 13%. Sequenced input: PBMCs. The receptor set was obtained from a man aged 30 to 45 in good health and CMV-seropositive.

This chain links TRBV6-1 with TRBJ2-5, with D tentatively TRBD2 (5 bases). Between the trimmed V and J ends, which lost 9 bases and 5 bases, there was a span of 16 bases. The CDR3 runs 13 residues. The V gene's germline CDR1 is MNHNS and CDR2 SASEGT. DNA for the CDR3: TGTGCCAGTAAAGTGAGGGATTGGGAGACCCAGTACTTC. Its protein product is CASKVRDWETQYF.

The chain is built from TRBV9 and TRBJ1-2; possible D gene TRBD1, 5 bases. Between the trimmed V and J ends, which lost 0 bases and 0 bases, there was a span of 9 bases. Per the germline V gene, CDR1 is SGDLS and CDR2 is YYNGEE. The CDR3 is 15 residues long. The DNA of the CDR3 is TGTGCCAGCAGCGTAGGTCAGGACACTAACTATGGCTACACCTTC. As protein: CASSVGQDTNYGYTF. The full variable domain, its missing parts supplied by reference TRBV9 and TRBJ1-2, is DSGVTQTPKHLITATGQRVTLRCSPRSGDLSVYWYQQSLDQGLQFLIQYYNGEERAKGNILERFSAQQFPDLHSELNLSSLELGDSALYFCASSVGQDTNYGYTFGSGTRLTVV.

This sequence joins TRBV27 and TRBJ2-5; 14 nucleotides align to TRBD2. The germline gives CDR1 MNHEY, CDR2 SMNVEV (reference sequence). V was clipped by 3 bases and J by 4 bases; unmatched bases: 1. The CDR3 covers 15 residues. In DNA, the CDR3 is TGTGCCAGCAGTTTTGGGACTAGCGGGGGAGAGACCCAGTACTTC. Amino acid sequence: CASSFGTSGGETQYF.

The chain is built from TRBV5-5 and TRBJ2-7, with D maybe TRBD2 (5 bases). Germline V gene sequence: CDR1 SGHKS, CDR2 YYEKEE (reference sequence). V lost 4 bases, J lost 0 bases, and 17 bases lay in between. The CDR3 totals 16 residues. CDR3 in DNA: TGTGCCAGCAGCATGAACTGGCGGGCGGGCTCCTACGAGCAGTACTTC. It is translated as CASSMNWRAGSYEQYF.

This clone was seen only a few times. This sample also contains other DNA sequences that code for the same CDR3. In nucleotides, the CDR3 is TGTGCCAGCAGCAGACAGGGGGCGGAGTATGGCTACACCTTC. It codes for CASSRQGAEYGYTF. The chain recombines TRBV2 with TRBJ1-2; TRBD1 matches at 10 bases. V dropped 6 bases and J dropped 5; count of bases not matched to a gene: 6. This CDR3 spans 14 amino acids. Germline CDR1 reads SNHLY; CDR2 reads FYNNEI.

The chain couples TRBV4-1 to TRBJ1-5; TRBD1 might be the D (6 bases). From germline, CDR1 is MGHRA and CDR2 YSYEKL. There are 15 residues in the CDR3. V was trimmed by 1 base and J by 4 bases, leaving 11 bases between them. CDR3 DNA sequence: TGCGCCAGCAGCCAAGGGGACAATGGGAATCAGCCCCAGCATTTT. Its translation is CASSQGDNGNQPQHF.

This chain connects TRBV10-3 to TRBJ1-1; the match to TRBD1 covers 7 bases. The CDR3 spans 15 residues. CDR1 and CDR2 (germline): ENHRY, SYGVKD. V shed 6 bases and J 6 bases; nucleotides not matched to a gene: 13. CDR3 nucleotide sequence: TGTGCCATCAGGGGCGGTTATACAGGGGTTGCTGAAGCTTTCTTT. Amino acid sequence: CAIRGGYTGVAEAFF.

CDR3 region: CASSPSGRKTQYF. The CDR3 nucleotides are TGTGCCAGTAGTCCGTCCGGGAGAAAGACCCAGTACTTC. The gene calls are TRBV19 and TRBJ2-5; D perhaps matches TRBD2 (6 bases). This CDR3 contains 13 residues. Germline V gene sequence: CDR1 LNHDA, CDR2 SQIVND (reference sequence). Between the trimmed V and J ends, which lost 5 bases and 6 bases, there was a span of 13 bases. The full variable domain, rest sourced from reference TRBV19 and TRBJ2-5, is DGGITQSPKYLFRKEGQNVTLSCEQNLNHDAMYWYRQDPGQGLRLIYYSQIVNDFQKGDIAEGYSVSREKKESFPLTVTSAQKNPTAFYLCASSPSGRKTQYFGPGTRLLVL.

In this sample, this clone turned up once. V is TRBV9 and J is TRBJ2-1; a possible D gene is TRBD2 (7 bases). V was trimmed by 3 bases and J by 6 bases, leaving 13 bases between them. CDR1 and CDR2 from the germline V gene are SGDLS and YYNGEE. CDR3 length: 14 residues. The CDR3 loop reads CASSAGGRINEQFF. The CDR3 DNA reads TGTGCCAGCAGCGCCGGGGGGCGGATCAATGAGCAGTTCTTC.

The chain links TRBV2 to TRBJ2-2; 9 nucleotides agree with TRBD1. From germline, CDR1 is SNHLY and CDR2 FYNNEI. This CDR3 has 14 residues. V dropped 6 bases and J dropped 5; count of bases not matched to a gene: 4. In DNA form, the CDR3 reads TGTGCCAGCAGGGGGACAGGGAGTACCGGGGAGCTGTTTTTT. Translated: CASRGTGSTGELFF.

V and J are TRBV7-2 and TRBJ2-5; TRBD2 matches 9 bases. This CDR3 region has 15 residues. The germline CDR1 and CDR2 sequences are SGHTA and FQGNSA. V trimming: 1 base; J trimming: 5 bases; junction bases outside the gene matches: 5. CDR3 sequence reads: CASSLVAGVSETQYF. The DNA for the CDR3 is TGTGCCAGCAGCTTAGTAGCGGGGGTTTCCGAGACCCAGTACTTC.

The chain combines TRBV5-4 with TRBJ2-3; 13 bases are shared with TRBD2. J gave up 0 bases and V 4 bases, and 2 bases lay outside the gene matches. The CDR3 runs 16 residues. Germline V gene data show CDR1 as SGHNT and CDR2 as YYREEE (reference sequence). The CDR3 loop reads CASSPGLAGSTDTQYF. The CDR3 bases are TGTGCCAGCAGCCCGGGACTAGCGGGAAGCACAGATACGCAGTATTTT.

This clone was counted between two and nine times. The chain employs TRBV19 and TRBJ2-2; D is perhaps TRBD1 (6 bases). Germline values: CDR1 LNHDA, CDR2 SQIVND (reference sequence). V was clipped by 7 bases and J by 4 bases, with 13 bases between them. The CDR3 loop spans 14 amino acids. CDR3 loop: CASMQQGSTGELFF. For the CDR3, the DNA is TGTGCCAGTATGCAACAGGGCTCCACCGGGGAGCTGTTTTTT.

V and J are TRBV9 and TRBJ2-1; 8 bases fit TRBD2. V lost 0 bases, J lost 4 bases, and 6 bases stayed unmatched. This CDR3 is built from 16 residues. Germline lookup yields CDR1 SGDLS and CDR2 YYNGEE. The CDR3: CASSVGGAGDYNEQFF. The DNA for the CDR3 is TGTGCCAGCAGCGTAGGGGGAGCGGGAGATTACAATGAGCAGTTCTTC.

The rearrangement joins TRBV5-1 to TRBJ1-2; D may be TRBD1 (6 bases). The CDR3 runs to 14 residues. Germline assignment: CDR1 SGHRS and CDR2 YFSETQ. V was shortened by 2 bases and J by 2 bases, with 10 bases between the two germline ends. CDR3 sequence (DNA): TGCGCCAGCAGCTTAGAGGGGACAAACTATGGCTACACCTTC. The encoded protein is CASSLEGTNYGYTF.

The chain has TRBV28 and TRBJ2-5, with D possibly matching TRBD2 (7 bases). The V gene lost 6 bases and the J gene lost 2 bases, with 13 bases spanning the gap. The germline CDR1 and CDR2 sequences are MDHEN and SYDVKM. The CDR3 totals 14 residues. CDR3 amino acids: CASSWEGVQETQYF. The CDR3 coding sequence is TGTGCCAGCAGCTGGGAGGGGGTTCAAGAGACCCAGTACTTC.

The chain uses TRBV28 and TRBJ2-1; tentatively, D is TRBD1 (6 bases). The V end lost 5 bases, the J end lost 2 bases, and 16 bases lay between the germline ends. The V gene's germline CDR1 is MDHEN and CDR2 SYDVKM. This CDR3 has 16 amino acids. CDR3 protein: CASSPHMGATYNEQFF. The DNA for the CDR3 is TGTGCCAGCAGTCCCCACATGGGGGCTACCTACAATGAGCAGTTCTTC.

The V call is TRBV29-1, the J call TRBJ2-6; 10 nucleotides match TRBD1. The germline V gene has CDR1 SQVTM and CDR2 ANQGSEA. The CDR3 totals 17 residues. V lost 3 bases, J lost 0 bases, and 5 bases stayed unmatched. This CDR3 is CSVEGTGVDSGANVLTF. CDR3 DNA: TGCAGCGTTGAGGGGACAGGGGTCGACTCTGGGGCCAACGTCCTGACTTTC.